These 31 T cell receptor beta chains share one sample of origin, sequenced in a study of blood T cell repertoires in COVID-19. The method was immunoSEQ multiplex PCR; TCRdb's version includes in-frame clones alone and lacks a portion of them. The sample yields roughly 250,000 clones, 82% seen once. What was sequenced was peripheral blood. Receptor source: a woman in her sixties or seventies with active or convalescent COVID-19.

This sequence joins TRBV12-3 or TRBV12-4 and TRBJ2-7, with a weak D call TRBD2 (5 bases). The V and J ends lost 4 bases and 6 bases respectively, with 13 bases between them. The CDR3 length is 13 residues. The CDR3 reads CASSSSIAREQYF. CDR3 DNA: TGTGCCAGCAGTTCTTCTATAGCGCGCGAGCAGTACTTC.

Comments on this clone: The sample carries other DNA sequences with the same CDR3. CDR3 region: CASSYGQGSYEQYF. CDR3 nucleotides: TGTGCCAGCAGTTACGGGCAGGGGAGCTACGAGCAGTACTTC. This rearrangement joins TRBV6-5 to TRBJ2-7; TRBD1 might be the D (6 bases). Trimming removed 2 bases at V and 3 bases at J, with 11 bases between. Germline lookup yields CDR1 MNHEY and CDR2 SVGAGI. There are 14 residues in the CDR3.

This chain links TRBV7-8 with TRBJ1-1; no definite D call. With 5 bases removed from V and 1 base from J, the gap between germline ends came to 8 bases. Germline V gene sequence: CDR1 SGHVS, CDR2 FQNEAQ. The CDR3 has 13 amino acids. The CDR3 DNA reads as TGTGCCAGCAGCCATGGCGGGAACACTGAAGCTTTCTTT. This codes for CASSHGGNTEAFF. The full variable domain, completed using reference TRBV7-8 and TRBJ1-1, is GAGVSQSPRYKVAKRGQDVALRCDPISGHVSLFWYQQALGQGPEFLTYFQNEAQLDKSGLPSDRFFAERPEGSVSTLKIQRTQQEDSAVYLCASSHGGNTEAFFGQGTRLTVV.

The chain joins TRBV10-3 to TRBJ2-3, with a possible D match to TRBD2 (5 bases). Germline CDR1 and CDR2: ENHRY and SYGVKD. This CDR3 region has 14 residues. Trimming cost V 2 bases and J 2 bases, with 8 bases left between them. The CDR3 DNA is TGTGCCATCAGTGAGCGGGGTACCACAGATACGCAGTATTTT. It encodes CAISERGTTDTQYF.

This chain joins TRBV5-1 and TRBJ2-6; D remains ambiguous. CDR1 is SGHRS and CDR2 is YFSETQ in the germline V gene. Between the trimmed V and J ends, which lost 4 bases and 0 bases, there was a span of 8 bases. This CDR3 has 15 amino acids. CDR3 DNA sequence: TGCGCCAGCAGCCCTATCTACTCTGGGGCCAACGTCCTGACTTTC. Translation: CASSPIYSGANVLTF.

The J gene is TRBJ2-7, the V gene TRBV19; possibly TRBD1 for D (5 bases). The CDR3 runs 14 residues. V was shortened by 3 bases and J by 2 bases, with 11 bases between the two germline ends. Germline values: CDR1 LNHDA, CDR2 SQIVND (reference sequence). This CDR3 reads CASSIRWGAYEQYF. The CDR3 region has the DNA TGTGCCAGTAGTATCAGGTGGGGCGCCTACGAGCAGTACTTC.

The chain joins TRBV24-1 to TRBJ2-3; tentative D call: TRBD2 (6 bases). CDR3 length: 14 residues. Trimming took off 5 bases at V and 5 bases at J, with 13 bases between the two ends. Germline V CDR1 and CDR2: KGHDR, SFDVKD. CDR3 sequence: CATSGGGVGDTQYF. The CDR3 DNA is TGTGCCACCAGTGGTGGAGGGGTGGGAGATACGCAGTATTTT.

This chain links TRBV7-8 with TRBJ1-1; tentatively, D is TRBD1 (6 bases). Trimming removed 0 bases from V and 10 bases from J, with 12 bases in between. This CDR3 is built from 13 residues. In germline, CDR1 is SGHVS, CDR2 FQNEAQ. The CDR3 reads CASSLAQGGGAFF. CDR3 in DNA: TGTGCCAGCAGCTTAGCGCAAGGGGGGGGAGCTTTCTTT.

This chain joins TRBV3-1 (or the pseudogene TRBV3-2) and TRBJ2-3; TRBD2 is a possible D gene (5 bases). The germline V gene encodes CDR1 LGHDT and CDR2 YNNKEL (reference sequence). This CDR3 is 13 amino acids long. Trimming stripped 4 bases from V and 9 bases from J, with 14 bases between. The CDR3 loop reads CASSRLDWGTQYF. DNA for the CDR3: TGTGCCAGCAGCCGCCTGGACTGGGGAACGCAGTATTTT.

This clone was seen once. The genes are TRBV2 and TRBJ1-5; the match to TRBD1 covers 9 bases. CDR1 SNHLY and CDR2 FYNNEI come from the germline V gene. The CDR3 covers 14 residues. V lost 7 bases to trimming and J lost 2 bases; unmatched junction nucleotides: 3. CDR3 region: CASKRTGGNQPQHF. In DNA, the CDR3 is TGTGCCAGCAAACGGACAGGGGGCAATCAGCCCCAGCATTTT.

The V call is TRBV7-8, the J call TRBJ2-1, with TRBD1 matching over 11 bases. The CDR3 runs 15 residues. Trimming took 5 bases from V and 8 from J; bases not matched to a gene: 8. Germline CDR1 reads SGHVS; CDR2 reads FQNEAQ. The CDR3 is CASSTRDRGDHEQFF. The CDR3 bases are TGTGCCAGCAGCACCCGGGACAGGGGGGATCATGAGCAGTTCTTC.

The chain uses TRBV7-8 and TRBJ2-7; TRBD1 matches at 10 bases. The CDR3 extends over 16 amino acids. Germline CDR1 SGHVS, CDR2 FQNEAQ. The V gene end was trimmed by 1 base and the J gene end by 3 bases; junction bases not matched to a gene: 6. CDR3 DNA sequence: TGTGCCAGCAGCTTAGTTTGGGACAGGGGAGGCTACGAGCAGTACTTC. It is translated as CASSLVWDRGGYEQYF.

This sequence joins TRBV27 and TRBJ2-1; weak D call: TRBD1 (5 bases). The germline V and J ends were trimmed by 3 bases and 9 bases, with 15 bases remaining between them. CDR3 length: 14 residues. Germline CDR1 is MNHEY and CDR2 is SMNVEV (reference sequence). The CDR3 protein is CASSFWAGKLEQFF. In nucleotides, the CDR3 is TGTGCCAGCAGTTTTTGGGCAGGGAAACTTGAGCAGTTCTTC.

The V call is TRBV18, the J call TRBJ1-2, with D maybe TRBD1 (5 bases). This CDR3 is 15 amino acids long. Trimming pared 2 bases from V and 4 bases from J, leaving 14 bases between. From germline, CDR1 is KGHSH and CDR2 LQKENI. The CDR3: CASSPGFQGGYGYTF. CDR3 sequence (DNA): TGTGCCAGCTCACCAGGGTTTCAGGGAGGCTATGGCTACACCTTC.

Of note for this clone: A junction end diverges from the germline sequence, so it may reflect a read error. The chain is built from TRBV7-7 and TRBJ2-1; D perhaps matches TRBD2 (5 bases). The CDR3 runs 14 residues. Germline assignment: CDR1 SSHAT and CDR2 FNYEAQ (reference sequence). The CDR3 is CASSALPGGGEQFF. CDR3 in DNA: TGTGCTAGCAGCGCCTTACCCGGAGGCGGTGAGCAGTTCTTC.

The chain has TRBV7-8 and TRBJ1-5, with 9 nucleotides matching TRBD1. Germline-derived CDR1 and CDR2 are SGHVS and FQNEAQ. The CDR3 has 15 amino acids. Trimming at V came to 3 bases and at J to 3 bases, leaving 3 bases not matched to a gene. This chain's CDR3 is CASSFGQGNNQPQHF. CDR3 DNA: TGTGCCAGCAGCTTTGGACAGGGGAACAATCAGCCCCAGCATTTT.

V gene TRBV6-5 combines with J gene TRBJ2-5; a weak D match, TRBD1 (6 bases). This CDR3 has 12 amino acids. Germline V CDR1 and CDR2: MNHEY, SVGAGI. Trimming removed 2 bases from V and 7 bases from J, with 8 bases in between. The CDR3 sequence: CASSYLGGTQYF. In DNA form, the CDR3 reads TGTGCCAGCAGTTACCTAGGGGGGACCCAGTACTTC.

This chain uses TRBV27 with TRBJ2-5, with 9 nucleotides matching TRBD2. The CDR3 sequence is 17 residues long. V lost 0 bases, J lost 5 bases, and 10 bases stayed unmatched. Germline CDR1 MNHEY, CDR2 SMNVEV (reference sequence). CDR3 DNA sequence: TGTGCCAGCAGTTTATCCCCGCAGCGGGGGGCCGGGGAGACCCAGTACTTC. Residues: CASSLSPQRGAGETQYF.

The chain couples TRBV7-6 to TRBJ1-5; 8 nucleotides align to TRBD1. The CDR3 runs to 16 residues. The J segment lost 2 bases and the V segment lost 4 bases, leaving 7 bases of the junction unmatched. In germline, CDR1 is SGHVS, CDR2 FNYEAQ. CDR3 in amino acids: CASSSRTGKGNQPQHF. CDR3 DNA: TGTGCCAGCAGCTCAAGGACAGGGAAGGGCAATCAGCCCCAGCATTTT.

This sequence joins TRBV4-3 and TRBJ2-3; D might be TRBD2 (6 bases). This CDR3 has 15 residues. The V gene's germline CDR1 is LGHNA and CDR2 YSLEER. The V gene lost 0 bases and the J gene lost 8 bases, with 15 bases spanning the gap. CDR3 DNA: TGCGCCAGCAGCCAAGAGGAGGGGACTCCAGGTACGCAGTATTTT. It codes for CASSQEEGTPGTQYF.

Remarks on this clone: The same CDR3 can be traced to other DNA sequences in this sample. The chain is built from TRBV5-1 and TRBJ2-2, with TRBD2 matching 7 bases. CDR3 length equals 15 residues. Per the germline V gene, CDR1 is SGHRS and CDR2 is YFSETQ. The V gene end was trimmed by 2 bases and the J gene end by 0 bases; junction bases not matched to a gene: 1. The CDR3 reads CASSLAGSNTGELFF. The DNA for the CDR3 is TGCGCCAGCAGCTTAGCGGGGTCGAACACCGGGGAGCTGTTTTTT.

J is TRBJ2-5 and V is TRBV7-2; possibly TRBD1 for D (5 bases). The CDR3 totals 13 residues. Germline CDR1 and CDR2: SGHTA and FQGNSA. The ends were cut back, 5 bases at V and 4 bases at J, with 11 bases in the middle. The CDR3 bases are TGTGCCAGCAGCCCAGGGAATCGAGAGACCCAGTACTTC. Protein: CASSPGNRETQYF.

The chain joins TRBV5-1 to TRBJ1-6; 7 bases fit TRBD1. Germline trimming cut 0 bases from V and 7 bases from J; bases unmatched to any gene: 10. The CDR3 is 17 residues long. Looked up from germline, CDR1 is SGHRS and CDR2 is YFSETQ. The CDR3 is CASSLDVQARGNSPLHF. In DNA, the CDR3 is TGCGCCAGCAGCTTGGATGTTCAGGCCAGGGGGAATTCACCCCTCCACTTT.

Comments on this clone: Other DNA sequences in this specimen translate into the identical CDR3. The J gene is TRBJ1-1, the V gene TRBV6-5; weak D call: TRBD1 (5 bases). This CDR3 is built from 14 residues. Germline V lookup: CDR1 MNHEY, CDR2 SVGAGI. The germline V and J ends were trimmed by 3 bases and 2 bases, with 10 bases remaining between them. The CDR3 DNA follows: TGTGCCAGCAGTTATGGTGGGACTAACACTGAAGCTTTCTTT. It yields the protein CASSYGGTNTEAFF.

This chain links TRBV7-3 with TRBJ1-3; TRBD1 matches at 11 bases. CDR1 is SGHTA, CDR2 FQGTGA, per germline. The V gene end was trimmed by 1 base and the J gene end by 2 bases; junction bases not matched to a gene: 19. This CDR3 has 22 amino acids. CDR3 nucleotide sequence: TGTGCCAGCAGCTTAAAGGCGGACAGGGGGCAGTTTTCCGGGCAGGCTGGAAACACCATATATTTT. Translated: CASSLKADRGQFSGQAGNTIYF.

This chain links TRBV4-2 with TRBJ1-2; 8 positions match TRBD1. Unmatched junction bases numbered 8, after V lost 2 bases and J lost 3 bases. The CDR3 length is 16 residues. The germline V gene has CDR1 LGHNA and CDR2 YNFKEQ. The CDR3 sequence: CASSQRTSGGDYGYTF. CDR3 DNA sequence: TGTGCCAGCAGCCAAAGGACGTCAGGGGGCGACTATGGCTACACCTTC.

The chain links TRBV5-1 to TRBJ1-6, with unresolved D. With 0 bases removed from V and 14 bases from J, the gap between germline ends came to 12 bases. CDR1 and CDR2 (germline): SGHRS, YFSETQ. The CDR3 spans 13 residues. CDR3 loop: CASSLVHPGALHF. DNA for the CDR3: TGCGCCAGCAGCTTGGTTCATCCGGGAGCCCTCCACTTT.

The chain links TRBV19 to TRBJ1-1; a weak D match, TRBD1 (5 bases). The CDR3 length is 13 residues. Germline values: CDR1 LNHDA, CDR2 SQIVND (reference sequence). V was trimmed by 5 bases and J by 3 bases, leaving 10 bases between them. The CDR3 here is CASSWFRDTEAFF. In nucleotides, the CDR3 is TGTGCCAGTAGTTGGTTCAGGGACACTGAAGCTTTCTTT. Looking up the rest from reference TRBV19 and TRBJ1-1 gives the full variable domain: DGGITQSPKYLFRKEGQNVTLSCEQNLNHDAMYWYRQDPGQGLRLIYYSQIVNDFQKGDIAEGYSVSREKKESFPLTVTSAQKNPTAFYLCASSWFRDTEAFFGQGTRLTVV.

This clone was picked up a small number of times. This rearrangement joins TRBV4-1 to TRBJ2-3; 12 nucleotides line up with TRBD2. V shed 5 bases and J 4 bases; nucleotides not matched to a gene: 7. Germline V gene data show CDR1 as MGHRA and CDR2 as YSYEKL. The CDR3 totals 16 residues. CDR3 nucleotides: TGCGCCAGCAGCTCCCGACTAGCGGGGGTGCCAGATACGCAGTATTTT. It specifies CASSSRLAGVPDTQYF.

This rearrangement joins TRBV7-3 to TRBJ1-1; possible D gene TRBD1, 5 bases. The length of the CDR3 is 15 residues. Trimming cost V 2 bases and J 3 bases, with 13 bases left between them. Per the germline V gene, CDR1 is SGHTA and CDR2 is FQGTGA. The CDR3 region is CASSLWWGWYTEAFF. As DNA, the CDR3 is TGTGCCAGCAGCTTATGGTGGGGCTGGTACACTGAAGCTTTCTTT.

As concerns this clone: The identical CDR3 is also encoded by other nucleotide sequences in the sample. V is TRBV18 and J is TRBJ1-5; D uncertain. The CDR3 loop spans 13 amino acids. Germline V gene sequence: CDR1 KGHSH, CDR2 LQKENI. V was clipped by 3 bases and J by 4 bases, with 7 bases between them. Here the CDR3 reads CASSPSGNQPQHF. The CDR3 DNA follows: TGTGCCAGCTCACCCAGCGGGAATCAGCCCCAGCATTTT.